These 9 T cell receptor beta chains came from one sample sequenced in a study of T cells in Graves' hyperthyroidism and ophthalmopathy. TCR beta CDR3 regions were amplified from RNA transcripts. HTBI primers were the set used in a first-round RT-PCR of the TCR CDR3. One entry per CDR3 protein results from TCRdb running MiXCR on the multiplex PCR reads. Of some 650,000 distinct CDR3 sequences in the sample, 16% were seen once. Material: blood. The receptors derive from a woman aged 40 to 50 with Graves' ophthalmopathy.

To note about this clonotype: This may be a read error: a much more frequent sequence differs by one nucleotide. The chain uses TRBV20-1 and TRBJ2-7; TRBD1 matches at 11 bases. The length of the CDR3 is 15 residues. The germline V gene has CDR1 DFQATT and CDR2 SNEGSKA (reference sequence). CDR3 sequence: CGARTGGAPSYEQYF. In DNA form, the CDR3 reads TGCGGTGCCAGGACAGGGGGCGCACCATCCTACGAGCAGTACTTC.

Many counts were recorded for this clonotype. The V gene is TRBV3-1, the J gene TRBJ2-1; 8 bases are shared with TRBD1. Germline CDR1 is LGHDT and CDR2 is YNNKEL (reference sequence). The CDR3 extends over 15 amino acids. The trim removed 5 bases at V and 5 bases at J, leaving 8 bases unmatched. The CDR3 DNA is TGTGCCAGCAGCTCTCGGGACAGGTCTAACAATGAGCAGTTCTTC. Translation: CASSSRDRSNNEQFF.

CDR3 residues: CSVVGEIKNIQYF. Written as DNA, the CDR3 is TGCAGCGTTGTTGGGGAAATCAAGAACATTCAGTACTTC. The V and J genes are TRBV29-1 and TRBJ2-4; D gene ambiguous. Germline CDR1 reads SQVTM; CDR2 reads ANQGSEA. V shed 4 bases and J shed 7 bases, with 14 bases lying between them. The CDR3 runs to 13 residues.

This clonotype was picked up many times. V and J are TRBV7-8 and TRBJ2-3, with D perhaps matching TRBD1 (6 bases). CDR3 length equals 16 residues. Germline V lookup: CDR1 SGHVS, CDR2 FQNEAQ. Trimming took 3 bases from V and 2 from J, leaving 15 bases between them. CDR3 amino acids: CASSLRDIPSTDTQYF. In nucleotides, the CDR3 is TGTGCCAGCAGCTTGAGGGACATACCTTCCACAGATACGCAGTATTTT.

This clonotype turned up a few times. The chain carries TRBV2 and TRBJ2-3; the D is unclear. CDR3 length equals 20 residues. Per germline, CDR1 SNHLY and CDR2 FYNNEI. Deletions cut 0 bases from V and 3 bases from J, with 25 bases between. The CDR3 here is CASSEALRLVRRPRTDTQYF. The CDR3 DNA follows: TGTGCCAGCAGTGAAGCGCTTCGATTAGTCCGGCGACCGAGGACAGATACGCAGTATTTT. The variable domain in full, completed from reference TRBV2 and TRBJ2-3, reads EPEVTQTPSHQVTQMGQEVILRCVPISNHLYFYWYRQILGQKVEFLVSFYNNEISEKSEIFDDQFSVERPDGSNFTLKIRSTKLEDSAMYFCASSEALRLVRRPRTDTQYFGPGTRLTVL.

V gene TRBV4-1 combines with J gene TRBJ1-1; D is uncertain. Trimming cost V 0 bases and J 1 base, with 9 bases left between them. CDR1 is MGHRA and CDR2 is YSYEKL in the germline V gene. The CDR3 loop spans 15 amino acids. The CDR3 nucleotides read TGCGCCAGCAGCCAAGATAATTCCCCGAACACTGAAGCTTTCTTT. Its translation: CASSQDNSPNTEAFF.

This clonotype was seen at least ten times. V usage is TRBV18 and J usage is TRBJ1-4; 7 nucleotides line up with TRBD1. V shed 3 bases, J shed 4 bases, and the junction held 5 bases outside the gene matches. Per the germline V gene, CDR1 is KGHSH and CDR2 is LQKENI. CDR3 length: 15 amino acids. The CDR3 reads CASSPRQGFNEKLFF. Written as DNA, the CDR3 is TGTGCCAGCTCACCCCGACAGGGTTTTAATGAAAAACTGTTTTTT.

In this sample, this clonotype turned up many times. The chain combines TRBV10-3 with TRBJ1-3; D remains ambiguous. The CDR3 spans 16 residues. Germline CDR1 is ENHRY and CDR2 is SYGVKD. With 0 bases removed from V and 9 bases from J, the gap between germline ends came to 18 bases. CDR3 sequence: CAISESGPDLSFTIYF. The CDR3, as DNA: TGTGCCATCAGTGAGTCCGGACCCGACTTATCCTTCACCATATATTTT.

V is TRBV12-3 or TRBV12-4 and J is TRBJ2-2; TRBD2 matches at 7 bases. There are 16 residues in the CDR3. V gave up 6 bases and J gave up 1 base; unmatched junction bases: 8. The CDR3 DNA is TGTGCCAGCAGAACCCGGGACTACCTGAACACCGGGGAGCTGTTTTTT. Translation: CASRTRDYLNTGELFF.